This passage covers 7 T cell receptor beta chains from one sample sequenced in a study of CD8+CD57+ T cells in acquired aplastic anemia. Genomic DNA constituted the template upon which TCR beta VDJ and CDR3 profiling was performed. Each CDR3 protein is one row after TCRdb ran MiXCR on the reads. The sample records 110,000 or so distinct CDR3 sequences, under 65% being singletons. Patients chosen for sequencing had shown CD8+CD57+ cell expansion by flow cytometry. The sequencing input was sorted CD4+, CD8+, or CD8+CD57+ T cells (not recorded which) from PBMCs. These receptor sequences come from a human donor with aplastic anemia.

This clonotype was found a few times. DNA of the CDR3: TGCAGTGCTAGCGGGCACCTGGTCACTGAAGCTTTCTTT. Encoded protein: CSASGHLVTEAFF. V and J are TRBV20-1 and TRBJ1-1; no reliable D call. Germline-derived CDR1 and CDR2 are DFQATT and SNEGSKA (reference sequence). The CDR3 runs to 13 residues. Trimming pared 3 bases from V and 4 bases from J, leaving 12 bases between.

The rearrangement joins TRBV7-6 to TRBJ2-7; a weak D match, TRBD1 (5 bases). V was pared by 5 bases and J by 6 bases, with 17 bases between. The CDR3 totals 14 residues. CDR1 is SGHVS, CDR2 FNYEAQ, per germline. Here the CDR3 reads CASSLGHGTGEQYF. CDR3 sequence (DNA): TGTGCCAGCAGCCTAGGACACGGTACGGGCGAGCAGTACTTC.

This clonotype was seen repeatedly, ten times or more. This chain links TRBV11-2 with TRBJ2-7, with D hard to call. V was trimmed by 5 bases and J by 1 base, leaving 6 bases between them. The germline V gene encodes CDR1 SGHAT and CDR2 FQNNGV. The CDR3 is 12 amino acids. This CDR3 is CASSAVSYEQYF. Written as DNA, the CDR3 is TGTGCCAGCAGCGCGGTGTCCTACGAGCAGTACTTC.

Only a few counts were recorded for this clonotype. The gene calls are TRBV20-1 and TRBJ1-3, with TRBD1 identical over 7 bases. Germline CDR1 is DFQATT and CDR2 is SNEGSKA (reference sequence). Germline trimming cut 3 bases from V and 3 bases from J; bases unmatched to any gene: 2. The CDR3 totals 13 residues. Here the CDR3 DNA reads TGCAGTGCTAGCAGGGGGAGTGGAAACACCATATATTTT. Encoded protein: CSASRGSGNTIYF.

This chain joins TRBV19 and TRBJ1-1; D is possibly TRBD1 (6 bases). Germline CDR1 LNHDA, CDR2 SQIVND (reference sequence). The CDR3 consists of 13 residues. Between the trimmed V and J ends, which lost 5 bases and 8 bases, there was a span of 15 bases. Here the CDR3 reads CASSLQRGGEAFF. DNA for the CDR3: TGTGCCAGTAGTCTCCAGAGGGGGGGAGAAGCTTTCTTT.

V usage is TRBV2 and J usage is TRBJ2-5, with 8 positions matching TRBD1. CDR1 is SNHLY and CDR2 is FYNNEI in the germline V gene. The CDR3 runs 14 residues. Germline trimming cut 5 bases from V and 5 bases from J; bases unmatched to any gene: 7. CDR3 sequence (DNA): TGTGCCAGCAGTCGAACAGGGGGTTGGGAGACCCAGTACTTC. This gives the protein CASSRTGGWETQYF. Using reference TRBV2 and TRBJ2-5 for the parts outside the CDR3, the full variable domain is EPEVTQTPSHQVTQMGQEVILRCVPISNHLYFYWYRQILGQKVEFLVSFYNNEISEKSEIFDDQFSVERPDGSNFTLKIRSTKLEDSAMYFCASSRTGGWETQYFGPGTRLLVL.

Note on this clonotype: This clone may be a read error of a much larger clone one base away. The V and J genes are TRBV27 and TRBJ2-7; 11 bases map to TRBD2. The junction had 10 bases not matched to a gene; V was cut back by 8 bases and J by 7 bases. This CDR3 has 14 amino acids. CDR1 is MNHEY and CDR2 is SMNVEV in the germline V gene (reference sequence). For the CDR3, the DNA is TGTGCCAGCGGTCCCCTAGCGGGAGGCGGAGAGCAGTACTTC. It encodes CASGPLAGGGEQYF.